This T cell receptor (beta chain) was identified during a study of T-cell reconstitution after alpha-beta-depleted transplantation in children. Study-wide results and limits: The origin of alpha-beta T cells about two months after transplant was reportedly several hundred expanded graft clones.

For TCRbeta, the library was prepared with unique molecular identifiers. TCRdb passed the PCR reads through MiXCR, listing each CDR3 protein once. The sample includes about 980,000 distinct CDR3 sequences, roughly 31% of them seen just once. Germline lookup yields CDR1 DFQATT and CDR2 SNEGSKA (reference sequence). The CDR3 consists of 14 residues. V lost 3 bases and J lost 6; bases outside the gene matches: 9. Turning to this clonotype: Its specificity is not known.

This chain links TRBV20-1 with TRBJ2-3; 7 nucleotides agree with TRBD2. This receptor was obtained from a boy under two years old who had a stem cell transplant for SCID, so the T cells may come from the graft donor. Here the sequenced sample was PBMCs, mostly from graft donor cells, taken 360 days after TCRalphabeta/CD19-depleted stem cell transplant. CDR3 sequence reads: CSASRRQGGDTQYF. The DNA of the CDR3 is TGCAGTGCTAGCCGTCGGCAGGGAGGGGATACGCAGTATTTT.